This entry concerns a single T cell receptor (beta chain). What it recognizes is unknown. TCRdb's copy holds only in-frame clones and misses some; the assay was immunoSEQ multiplex PCR. The sample has under 110,000 clones; roughly 89% are singletons. The sample originates from a study of PD-1 blockade in classical Hodgkin lymphoma. Turning to the study itself: Administration of nivolumab to patients was at 3 mg/kg intravenously every 2 weeks. The study's findings and limits: Newly diagnosed patients had baseline TCR diversity that was reportedly lower than that of healthy donors.

Relapse after autologous stem cell transplantation occurred in every patient, and brentuximab vedotin exposure varied. Sequencing was performed on peripheral blood mononuclear cells (PBMCs), taken before the second cycle of nivolumab. The clonotype comes from a human donor with classical Hodgkin lymphoma.

The CDR3 DNA reads as TGTGCCAGCAGCTTAGGAGGGACAGGGTTCCGCGAGCAGTACTTC. Protein product: CASSLGGTGFREQYF. This chain joins TRBV13 and TRBJ2-7; 9 positions match TRBD1. Trimming took 0 bases from V and 6 from J; bases not matched to a gene: 6. From germline, CDR1 is PRHDT and CDR2 FYEKMQ (reference sequence). The CDR3 runs to 15 residues.